What follows is one TCR beta chain and its context. A much larger clone lies one base from this, so it may be a read error. This entry belongs to a study of blood T cells in healthy people across ages. Germline assignment: CDR1 SNHLY and CDR2 FYNNEI. The CDR3 runs to 14 residues. PCR was performed a second time for 7 to 11 cycles using a sample-barcoded 5' primer and a J-beta primer mix. MiXCR, run by TCRdb on the 5' RACE reads, gives a single entry per CDR3 protein. Of about 650,000 distinct CDR3 sequences in the sample, 32% were seen once. The gene calls are TRBV2 and TRBJ2-1, with D possibly TRBD2 on 5 matching bases. The J call is uncertain, as TRBJ2-7 better fits the DNA end. The specimen was blood. This receptor was taken from a woman at least 80 years old in good health. CDR3 region: CASSAQRSYNEQYF. For the CDR3, the DNA is TGTGCCAGCAGTGCCCAGCGGTCTTACAATGAGCAGTACTTC.